This T cell receptor beta chain appears in the sequencing data of a study of cytomegalovirus exposure and HLA in healthy donors. Overall study findings and caveats: About 87% or about 30% of the time was how often most TCR beta V segments were productive, according to an earlier analysis. Roughly uniform sequencing depth across donors was assumed, possibly incorrectly. Later analysis suggested links between common viral pathogens and several top significant clusters.

PCR used 60 Vbeta primers and 13 Jbeta primers. Sequencing was performed with immunoSEQ multiplex PCR; in TCRdb, only in-frame clones are kept and a portion is missing. The sample has 130,000 to 150,000 clones, 65% to 90% seen once. Worth noting for this clone: What it recognizes is unknown.

Trimming at V came to 3 bases and at J to 4 bases, leaving 6 bases not matched to a gene. From germline, CDR1 is SGHVS and CDR2 FNYEAQ. This CDR3 region has 15 residues. The sequencing input was PBMCs. This sequence joins TRBV7-6 and TRBJ2-5, with 9 bases that match TRBD2. This TCR was recovered from a woman aged 25 to 39 in good health and CMV-seronegative. The CDR3, as DNA: TGTGCCAGCAGCTTTGCTGGCGGGGGGGGAGAGACCCAGTACTTC. Encoded protein: CASSFAGGGGETQYF.